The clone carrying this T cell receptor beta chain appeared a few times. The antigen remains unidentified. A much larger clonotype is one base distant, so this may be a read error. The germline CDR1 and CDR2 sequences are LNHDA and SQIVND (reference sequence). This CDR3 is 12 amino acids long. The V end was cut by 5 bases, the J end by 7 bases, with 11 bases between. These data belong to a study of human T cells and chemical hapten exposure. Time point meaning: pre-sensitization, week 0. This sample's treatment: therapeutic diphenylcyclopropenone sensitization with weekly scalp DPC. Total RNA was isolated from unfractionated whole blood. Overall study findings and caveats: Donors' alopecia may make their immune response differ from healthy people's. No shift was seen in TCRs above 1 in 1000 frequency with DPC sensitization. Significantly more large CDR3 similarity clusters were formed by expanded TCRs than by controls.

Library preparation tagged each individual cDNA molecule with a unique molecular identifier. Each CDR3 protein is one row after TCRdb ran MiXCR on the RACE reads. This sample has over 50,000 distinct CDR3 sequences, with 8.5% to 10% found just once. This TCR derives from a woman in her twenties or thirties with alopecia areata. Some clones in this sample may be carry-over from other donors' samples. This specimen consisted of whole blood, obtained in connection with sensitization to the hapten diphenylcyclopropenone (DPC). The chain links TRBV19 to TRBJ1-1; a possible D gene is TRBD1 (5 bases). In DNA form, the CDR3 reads TGTGCCAGTAGTCTTCGGAGGGGTGAAGCTTTCTTT. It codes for CASSLRRGEAFF. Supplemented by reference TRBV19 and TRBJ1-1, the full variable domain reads DGGITQSPKYLFRKEGQNVTLSCEQNLNHDAMYWYRQDPGQGLRLIYYSQIVNDFQKGDIAEGYSVSREKKESFPLTVTSAQKNPTAFYLCASSLRRGEAFFGQGTRLTVV.